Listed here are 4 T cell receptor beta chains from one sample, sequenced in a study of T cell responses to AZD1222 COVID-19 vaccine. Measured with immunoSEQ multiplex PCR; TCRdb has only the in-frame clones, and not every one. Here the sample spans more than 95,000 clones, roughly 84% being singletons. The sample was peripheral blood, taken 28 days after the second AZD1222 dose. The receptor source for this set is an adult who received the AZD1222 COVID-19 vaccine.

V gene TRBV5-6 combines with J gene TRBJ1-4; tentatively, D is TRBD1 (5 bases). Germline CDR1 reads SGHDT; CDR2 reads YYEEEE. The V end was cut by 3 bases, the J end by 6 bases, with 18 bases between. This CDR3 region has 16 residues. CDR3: CASSSAWGGDDEKLFF. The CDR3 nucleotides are TGTGCCAGCAGCTCGGCCTGGGGGGGTGACGATGAAAAACTGTTTTTT.

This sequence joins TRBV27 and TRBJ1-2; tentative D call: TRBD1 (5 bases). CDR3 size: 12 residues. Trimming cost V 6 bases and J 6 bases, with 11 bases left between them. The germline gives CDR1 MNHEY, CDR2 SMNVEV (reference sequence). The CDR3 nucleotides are TGTGCCAGCAGCCCGCAGGGACATGGCTACACCTTC. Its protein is CASSPQGHGYTF.

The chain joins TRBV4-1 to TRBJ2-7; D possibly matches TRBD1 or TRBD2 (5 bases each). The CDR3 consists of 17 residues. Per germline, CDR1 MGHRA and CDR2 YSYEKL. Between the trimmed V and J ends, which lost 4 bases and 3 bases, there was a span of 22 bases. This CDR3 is CASSPAVRGARIYEQYF. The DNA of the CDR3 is TGCGCCAGCAGCCCCGCTGTGAGAGGGGCTCGGATCTACGAGCAGTACTTC.

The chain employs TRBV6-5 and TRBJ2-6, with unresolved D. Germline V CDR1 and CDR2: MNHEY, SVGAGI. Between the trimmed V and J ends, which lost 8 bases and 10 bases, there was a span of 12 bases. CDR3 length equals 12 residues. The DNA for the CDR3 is TGTGCCAGCGAGGCCCCCGGAAACGTCCTGACTTTC. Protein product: CASEAPGNVLTF.